The TCR beta chain described here comes from a study of T cells in Graves' hyperthyroidism and ophthalmopathy (dated by TCRdb to between 2017 and 2020). General notes on the study: Peripheral blood was sampled at the time of initial diagnosis, prior to any treatment. To identify TCR V-J signatures that set the groups apart, the researchers used a discovery cohort of 100 patients, made up of around 42 with Graves' ophthalmopathy and about 59 with stable Graves' hyperthyroidism. Whether ophthalmopathy could be predicted prospectively was tested in an independent validation cohort made up of 18 hyperthyroidism patients plus 17 patients who later progressed to ophthalmopathy. For training and testing, the 100 or so patients in the discovery cohort were randomly divided in a 7:3 ratio. The study also compared thyroid tissue and blood T-cell repertoires from 6 or 7 Graves' hyperthyroidism patients. Once sampling was done, hyperthyroidism patients were given methimazole at a starting dose of 30 mg daily, whereas ophthalmopathy patients were given high-dose intravenous methylprednisolone. TCR Vbeta CDR3 sequencing of roughly 140 peripheral blood samples (43 ophthalmopathy, 75 to 80 hyperthyroidism and some 17 progressor patients) is reported in the paper. General conclusions and limits of the study: No statistical method was used to fix the sample size in advance, and group allocation was not hidden from the investigators. In validation, progression to ophthalmopathy was predicted by the model with roughly 71% sensitivity and 72% to 80% specificity, a median of approximately 7.1 months before onset. Most expanded thyroid clonotypes (frequency above 0.001) were also detected in blood, a finding suggesting that blood repertoires may reflect thyroid immune responses. In cross-validation, a model built on a 13 V-J signature told ophthalmopathy apart from stable hyperthyroidism with over 85% sensitivity and roughly 81% specificity, and in testing the same model reached 80%/75%.

The CDR3 starts with the cysteine, ends with the phenylalanine, and has 14 residues. Only the CDR3 DNA is retained, 42 bases long and in frame from the first base. CDR1 and CDR2 (MNHEY, SMNVEV) derive from the germline V gene (reference sequence). V drops 0 bases and J drops 6 bases, leaving 11 bases in between. In the ophthalmopathy patients, disease was moderately to severely active, with a Clinical Activity Score of 3 or more, a NOSPECS grade of 4 or more, and a duration of less than 3 months. The study excluded patients with uncontrolled infections, other autoimmune diseases, pregnancy or lactation. Clinical symptoms, serum thyroxine and TRAb, thyroid ultrasound, and orbital computed tomography formed the basis for the diagnoses. PBMCs were isolated from more than 9 ml of fresh peripheral blood by Ficoll-Paque density gradient centrifugation. Total RNA was extracted with Trizol reagent, and quality was checked on an Agilent 2100 Bioanalyzer.

The TCR beta CDR3 regions were amplified from RNA transcripts. For the first round of RT-PCR on the TCR CDR3, the HTBI primer set was used together with the Qiagen OneStep RT-PCR kit. The libraries were constructed in a second round of multiplex PCR and then size-selected and purified. Libraries were sequenced paired-end with 100 bp reads on an Illumina HiSeq2000. From the authors' description of their analysis: SOAPnuke was used to process the raw data, with reads discarded if the reads contained adapters or uncalled bases, had a mean Phred below 15, or lacked an exact constant-primer or identifier match. COPE v1.2.5 was used to merge the high-quality paired reads, and each unique nucleotide sequence was defined as a clonotype. MiTCR v1.1 was used to align clonotypes to the IMGT TRBV, TRBD and TRBJ reference segments. Only V-J combinations with frequency above 0.0001, covering 98% to 99.2% of repertoires, were analysed. The TCS score was defined as F50 (clonal expansion) divided by E x V (chaos), with BLOSUM62-based TCRdist calculated between CDR3 peptides within each V-J. Welch's t-statistics and random forest reduced some 510 V-J features to 13, which were used in a naive Bayes classifier (R e1071). TCRdb reanalyzed the raw reads on its own, using fastp at Q25 for trimming and MiXCR for clone calling, and kept in-frame beta chains. Rows with one shared CDR3 protein collapse into an entry with the most common genes and DNA. These V and J calls originate from TCRdb's pipeline instead of the authors' own analysis. Present in this sample are hundreds of thousands of distinct CDR3 sequences, about 14% of which were seen just once. 9.5% to 15% of the sample is held by the ten biggest clonotypes.

In the case of this clonotype: Its antigen target is currently unknown. The sample holds no much larger clone one base away, and base qualities are not on file.

The sample comprised blood. The TCR comes from a woman aged 45-59 years with Graves' ophthalmopathy. The sequence links TRBV27 to TRBJ1-2; TRBD1 is a weak D gene call, 6 bases matching. The nucleotides are TGTGCCAGCAGTTTATCGGGGGGCGCGAATGGCTACACCTTC. This is translated as CASSLSGGANGYTF.